This T cell receptor (beta chain) comes out of a study of regulatory T cells in long-lasting Graves disease. According to the study, TCR beta libraries were built with iRepertoire HTBI primers and CDR3-region Arm-PCR. Authors' analysis steps: Overall, samples carried around 60 TRBV and 13 to 15 TRBJ segments. TCRdb re-called the multiplex PCR reads through MiXCR, storing one row per CDR3 protein. TCRdb, rather than the study authors, made the V and J calls. The sample carries a few hundred thousand distinct CDR3 sequences, about 20% recorded once. This clonotype was counted a few times. Germline CDR1 SGDLS, CDR2 YYNGEE. Trimming cost V 0 bases and J 14 bases, with 12 bases left between them. The length of the CDR3 is 13 residues. Time point described: persistent/refractory GD, antithyroid drugs over 5 years with positive TRAb. Researchers made the TCR library from RNA that was extracted from PBMCs.

The V gene is TRBV9, the J gene TRBJ1-6, with a weak D call TRBD1 (5 bases). The sequence was collected from a female donor with Graves disease. Sequencing was performed on peripheral blood mononuclear cells (PBMCs), taken when the disease was refractory, from a patient treated with antithyroid drugs. The CDR3 region has the DNA TGTGCCAGCAGCGTAGAAACGGGACTCACCCTCCACTTT. Translating it yields CASSVETGLTLHF.